The source of this T cell receptor (beta chain) is a study of beta chain features in type 1 diabetes. Every isolated RNA sample was fully reverse transcribed, so sequencing captured expressed TCRB transcripts. The table came from immunoSEQ multiplex PCR; TCRdb's copy has only in-frame clones and leaves some out. The profile shows roughly 350,000 clones, 11% of them singletons. CDR3 length: 15 amino acids. CDR1 is SGHNT and CDR2 is YYREEE in the germline V gene (reference sequence). V shed 4 bases and J shed 4 bases, with 17 bases lying between them. Study-wide points: VDJ junctions from patients with type 1 diabetes contained fewer insertions and more deletions. PCR could preferentially amplify shorter templates, alike in patients and controls. Shorter TCRB CDR3s, moderately but significantly so, were found in Type 1 diabetes patients in all four CD4+ subsets. Whether HLA type affects TCRB rearrangement stayed undetermined in the present work.

Details on this clone: Its matching antigen is unknown.

The rearrangement joins TRBV5-4 to TRBJ1-2; tentative D call: TRBD1 (5 bases). This TCR was sampled from a woman in her thirties in good health. Sequenced: naive CD4+ T cells from blood. This CDR3 is CASSLYLTAPYGYTF. CDR3 nucleotides: TGTGCCAGCAGCCTATACTTGACAGCCCCCTATGGCTACACCTTC.